This TCR beta chain came from a study of blood T cell repertoires in COVID-19. Study-wide background: COVID-19 samples collected from the United States, Italy and Spain covered acute and convalescent phases. In each case, the material was cDNA or gDNA derived from T cells, B-cell-depleted T cells, or PBMCs.

The CDR3 sequence is 12 residues long. Germline CDR1 GTSNPN, CDR2 SVGIG (reference sequence). Trimming removed 0 bases from V and 3 bases from J, with 6 bases in between. Authors' processing steps: Using reference gene primer amplification, nucleated cell counts were estimated. Assay: immunoSEQ multiplex PCR; the TCRdb copy retains only in-frame clones and omits some. The V and J calls and clone size were taken over from that table, and D and trimming were inferred from the DNA. The table shows 90,000 to 150,000 clones, with 81% occurring only once. Sequencing was carried out using peripheral blood. This clonotype originated in a human donor in a cohort sampled during active COVID-19. The chain recombines TRBV30 with TRBJ2-7; TRBD2 is a possible D gene (6 bases). The CDR3 region has the DNA TGTGCCTGGAGTGTCGGGGGCTACGAGCAGTACTTC. Protein sequence: CAWSVGGYEQYF. The complete variable domain, with remaining parts taken from reference TRBV30 and TRBJ2-7, reads SQTIHQWPATLVQPVGSPLSLECTVEGTSNPNLYWYRQAAGRGLQLLFYSVGIGQISSEVPQNLSASRPQDRQFILSSKKLLLSDSGFYLCAWSVGGYEQYFGPGTRLTVT.